This T cell receptor beta chain was documented in a study of preoperative IRX-2 immunotherapy in early breast cancer. Using immunoSEQ multiplex PCR, the repertoire was profiled, and TCRdb retains in-frame clones only, with some absent. The sample yields 75,000 to 100,000 clones, about nine tenths seen once. As for treatment: preoperative locoregional IRX-2 cytokine immunotherapy. This phase Ib study tested locoregional IRX-2 cytokine immunotherapy given before surgery. The material sequenced was tumor tissue, taken after IRX-2 immunotherapy. The sequence was obtained from a human donor with breast cancer.

The CDR3 DNA sequence: TGTGCCAGCTCAAGCGGACGAAACGAGCAGTACTTC. It translates to CASSSGRNEQYF. The chain uses TRBV18 and TRBJ2-7; the D gene is possibly TRBD2 (5 bases). This CDR3 is built from 12 residues. The germline gives CDR1 KGHSH, CDR2 LQKENI. With 5 bases removed from V and 5 bases from J, the gap between germline ends came to 10 bases.